The 29 T cell receptor beta chains given below trace back to one sample, sequenced in a study of blood T cell repertoires in COVID-19 (dated by TCRdb to the early 2020s). Libraries came from the immunoSEQ multiplex PCR assay. The table was pulled from immuneACCESS by TCRdb, which kept in-frame rearrangements only. Such tables lose some clones; where checked, under half of the loss comes from unresolved V genes, and the rest has no known cause. The sample records some 200,000 clones, 75% to 85% of which are singletons. The ten largest account for 2.4% of the sample. The sequenced material came from peripheral blood. Source of these receptors: a woman aged 70-85 years with COVID-19, enrolled during active disease.

The chain employs TRBV4-1 and TRBJ1-4; 7 bases are shared with TRBD1. The V segment lost 0 bases and the J segment 8 bases; nucleotides outside the gene matches: 6. This CDR3 comprises 15 residues. The germline V gene encodes CDR1 MGHRA and CDR2 YSYEKL. The CDR3 DNA sequence: TGCGCCAGCAGCCAAGAGGGCAGGGGGTGGGAAAAACTGTTTTTT. It yields the protein CASSQEGRGWEKLFF.

V and J are TRBV19 and TRBJ1-5, with 7 positions matching TRBD1. The V gene end was trimmed by 0 bases and the J gene end by 4 bases; junction bases not matched to a gene: 3. Germline lookup yields CDR1 LNHDA and CDR2 SQIVND (reference sequence). The CDR3 covers 15 residues. The CDR3 coding sequence is TGTGCCAGTAGTATAGAGAGCAGGGGGAATCAGCCCCAGCATTTT. It is translated as CASSIESRGNQPQHF.

This chain links TRBV18 with TRBJ2-5; 8 bases match TRBD1. The germline V gene has CDR1 KGHSH and CDR2 LQKENI. V gave up 5 bases and J gave up 5 bases; unmatched junction bases: 7. The length of the CDR3 is 14 residues. CDR3 in amino acids: CASSATGVGETQYF. The CDR3 bases are TGTGCCAGCTCAGCGACAGGGGTTGGTGAGACCCAGTACTTC. The full variable domain, rest sourced from reference TRBV18 and TRBJ2-5, is NAGVMQNPRHLVRRRGQEARLRCSPMKGHSHVYWYRQLPEEGLKFMVYLQKENIIDESGMPKERFSAEFPKEGPSILRIQQVVRGDSAAYFCASSATGVGETQYFGPGTRLLVL.

J is TRBJ1-6 and V is TRBV5-8; D is ambiguous. The CDR3 is 14 residues long. Germline CDR1 reads SGHTS; CDR2 reads YDEGEE. V lost 0 bases, J lost 15 bases, and 16 bases lay in between. The CDR3 coding sequence is TGTGCCAGCAGCTTGGTATCCCAGGCTTTCAGCCTCCACTTT. Translation gives CASSLVSQAFSLHF. The complete variable domain, with remaining parts taken from reference TRBV5-8 and TRBJ1-6, reads EAGVTQSPTHLIKTRGQQATLRCSPISGHTSVYWYQQALGLGLQFLLWYDEGEERNRGNFPPRFSGRQFPNYSSELNVNALELEDSALYLCASSLVSQAFSLHFGNGTRLTVT.

This chain connects TRBV6-6 to TRBJ1-2; TRBD1 might be the D (5 bases). Germline V lookup: CDR1 MNHNY, CDR2 SVGAGI (reference sequence). Between the trimmed V and J ends, which lost 6 bases and 4 bases, there was a span of 12 bases. CDR3 length: 13 residues. The CDR3 region is CASRSSGVYGYTF. CDR3 in DNA: TGTGCCAGCAGGTCTTCGGGGGTCTATGGCTACACCTTC.

This chain joins TRBV18 and TRBJ2-1; 8 positions agree with TRBD2. Germline V lookup: CDR1 KGHSH, CDR2 LQKENI. Trimming removed 2 bases from V and 6 bases from J; junction bases left unmatched: 9. CDR3 length: 16 residues. The CDR3 sequence is CASSPNFGGGPNEQFF. The DNA of the CDR3 is TGTGCCAGCTCACCAAATTTCGGGGGGGGACCCAATGAGCAGTTCTTC.

In nucleotides, the CDR3 is TGTGCCAGCAGCCAATTCCCTGGGCTACAGGGGAACACCGGGGAGCTGTTTTTT. It translates to CASSQFPGLQGNTGELFF. The rearrangement links TRBV4-2 to TRBJ2-2; D is possibly TRBD1 (6 bases). V was pared by 2 bases and J by 1 base, with 17 bases between. Germline-derived CDR1 and CDR2 are LGHNA and YNFKEQ. The CDR3 consists of 18 residues.

The chain carries TRBV19 and TRBJ1-2; 11 nucleotides align to TRBD1. The CDR3 is 14 residues long. Germline V CDR1 and CDR2: LNHDA, SQIVND (reference sequence). Trimming took 4 bases from V and 5 from J; bases not matched to a gene: 3. The DNA of the CDR3 is TGTGCCAGTAGTAGTGGACAGGGGGCATATGGCTACACCTTC. It yields the protein CASSSGQGAYGYTF.

The rearrangement links TRBV18 to TRBJ2-7, with D possibly TRBD1 on 6 matching bases. The length of the CDR3 is 15 residues. V gave up 4 bases and J gave up 2 bases, with 15 bases separating them. Germline values: CDR1 KGHSH, CDR2 LQKENI. CDR3 sequence: CASSLRTVAPYEQYF. The DNA of the CDR3 is TGTGCCAGCTCACTAAGGACAGTGGCCCCCTACGAGCAGTACTTC.

This chain uses TRBV9 with TRBJ2-2, with TRBD2 matching 13 bases. The CDR3 consists of 17 residues. J gave up 7 bases and V 0 bases, and 6 bases lay outside the gene matches. Germline-derived CDR1 and CDR2 are SGDLS and YYNGEE. The CDR3 DNA follows: TGTGCCAGCAGCGTAGCTACTAGCGGGGGGGCCTTCGGGGAGCTGTTTTTT. This translates into CASSVATSGGAFGELFF.

This clone was counted a few times. The CDR3 DNA sequence: TGTGCCAGAAGCTGTGCCCGGGGGGTTAAAAACAATGAGCAGTTCTTC. Its protein is CARSCARGVKNNEQFF. The chain combines TRBV5-3 with TRBJ2-1, with 7 bases matching TRBD2. TRBV5-3 is assigned to the ORF class and has an uncertain function. V was clipped by 3 bases and J by 5 bases; unmatched bases: 11. The CDR3 consists of 16 residues.

This sequence joins TRBV5-5 and TRBJ1-2; D remains ambiguous. The V and J ends lost 8 bases and 2 bases respectively, with 16 bases between them. From germline, CDR1 is SGHKS and CDR2 YYEKEE (reference sequence). This CDR3 has 14 residues. CDR3 sequence reads: CASRRITANYGYTF. In nucleotides, the CDR3 is TGTGCCAGTAGACGGATTACAGCAAACTATGGCTACACCTTC. The full variable domain, its missing parts supplied by reference TRBV5-5 and TRBJ1-2, is DAGVTQSPTHLIKTRGQQVTLRCSPISGHKSVSWYQQVLGQGPQFIFQYYEKEERGRGNFPDRFSARQFPNYSSELNVNALLLGDSALYLCASRRITANYGYTFGSGTRLTVV.

The chain is built from TRBV11-2 and TRBJ1-2; a weak D match, TRBD1 (5 bases). CDR1 SGHAT and CDR2 FQNNGV come from the germline V gene. The V gene lost 7 bases and the J gene lost 5 bases, with 8 bases spanning the gap. The CDR3 is 11 amino acids. This CDR3 is CASTQGYGYTF. The DNA for the CDR3 is TGTGCCAGCACCCAGGGTTATGGCTACACCTTC. Full variable domain (outside the CDR3, taken from reference TRBV11-2 and TRBJ1-2): EAGVAQSPRYKIIEKRQSVAFWCNPISGHATLYWYQQILGQGPKLLIQFQNNGVVDDSQLPKDRFSAERLKGVDSTLKIQPAKLEDSAVYLCASTQGYGYTFGSGTRLTVV.

The chain recombines TRBV7-2 with TRBJ1-1; TRBD1 might be the D (5 bases). Between the trimmed V and J ends, which lost 2 bases and 1 base, there was a span of 8 bases. The CDR3 sequence is 14 residues long. Germline V gene data show CDR1 as SGHTA and CDR2 as FQGNSA. The CDR3: CASSLRGANTEAFF. The CDR3 DNA is TGTGCCAGCAGCTTAAGGGGCGCGAACACTGAAGCTTTCTTT.

This sequence joins TRBV11-2 and TRBJ2-7, with TRBD1 matching over 9 bases. Germline V gives CDR1 SGHAT, CDR2 FQNNGV. The ends lost 5 bases at V and 2 bases at J; junction bases unmatched: 7. This CDR3 comprises 15 residues. CDR3 region: CASSILQGAPYEQYF. The DNA for the CDR3 is TGTGCCAGCAGCATCCTACAGGGGGCGCCCTACGAGCAGTACTTC.

This clone was found once. The chain recombines TRBV2 with TRBJ2-7; 9 nucleotides line up with TRBD1. The CDR3 is 14 amino acids. V was pared by 8 bases and J by 1 base, with 6 bases of the junction left unmatched. Germline V lookup: CDR1 SNHLY, CDR2 FYNNEI. In nucleotides, the CDR3 is TGTGCCAGCCGTTGGACAGGGGTTTCCTACGAGCAGTACTTC. Amino acids: CASRWTGVSYEQYF.

The rearrangement links TRBV3-1 (or the pseudogene TRBV3-2) to TRBJ1-2, with D uncertain. The germline V gene encodes CDR1 LGHDT and CDR2 YNNKEL (reference sequence). Trimming pared 1 base from V and 5 bases from J, leaving 14 bases between. This CDR3 region has 15 residues. CDR3 region: CASSQASGGGYGYTF. The CDR3, as DNA: TGTGCCAGCAGCCAAGCCTCCGGAGGAGGGTATGGCTACACCTTC.

The rearrangement uses TRBV19 and TRBJ1-1; D is uncertain. This CDR3 region has 13 residues. CDR1 is LNHDA and CDR2 is SQIVND in the germline V gene (reference sequence). Trimming cost V 4 bases and J 1 base, with 7 bases left between them. The CDR3 bases are TGTGCCAGTAGTACGGTCTCGAACACTGAAGCTTTCTTT. The encoded protein is CASSTVSNTEAFF.

V gene TRBV14 combines with J gene TRBJ1-1; D ambiguous. Germline V gene sequence: CDR1 SGHDN, CDR2 FVKESK. CDR3 length: 15 residues. Trimming removed 4 bases from V and 3 bases from J, with 15 bases in between. CDR3 protein: CASSRLGEQDTEAFF. The CDR3 DNA reads TGTGCCAGCAGCCGGCTCGGAGAGCAAGACACTGAAGCTTTCTTT.

The gene calls are TRBV2 and TRBJ2-1, with TRBD1 matching 8 bases. CDR1 SNHLY and CDR2 FYNNEI come from the germline V gene. V shed 8 bases and J 5 bases; nucleotides not matched to a gene: 17. The CDR3 has 17 amino acids. The CDR3 DNA sequence: TGTGCCAGCGGGCTTTTGATAGGGACAGGATACGACAATGAGCAGTTCTTC. It specifies CASGLLIGTGYDNEQFF. Variable domain in full (rest from reference TRBV2 and TRBJ2-1): EPEVTQTPSHQVTQMGQEVILRCVPISNHLYFYWYRQILGQKVEFLVSFYNNEISEKSEIFDDQFSVERPDGSNFTLKIRSTKLEDSAMYFCASGLLIGTGYDNEQFFGPGTRLTVL.

This clone was detected only once. V is TRBV11-2 and J is TRBJ2-3; 7 nucleotides match TRBD2. Unmatched junction bases numbered 5, after V lost 0 bases and J lost 8 bases. The CDR3 runs to 14 residues. Germline loops: CDR1 SGHAT, CDR2 FQNNGV. CDR3 bases: TGTGCCAGCAGCTTAGAAGTCTGGGGGGGTACGCAGTATTTT. Protein product: CASSLEVWGGTQYF.

The rearrangement joins TRBV19 to TRBJ1-2; 8 bases fit TRBD1. Trimming removed 2 bases from V and 9 bases from J; junction bases left unmatched: 8. CDR1 LNHDA and CDR2 SQIVND come from the germline V gene (reference sequence). CDR3 length: 14 residues. CDR3 protein: CASSISGGALSYTF. In DNA form, the CDR3 reads TGTGCCAGTAGTATATCAGGGGGCGCGCTAAGCTACACCTTC.

V gene TRBV5-6 combines with J gene TRBJ1-4; D may be TRBD1 (6 bases). The CDR3 extends over 14 amino acids. Germline V gene lookup returns CDR1 SGHDT and CDR2 YYEEEE. V gave up 1 base and J gave up 7 bases, with 11 bases separating them. CDR3 bases: TGTGCCAGCAGCTTGTCAGGGGTTGGTGAAAAACTGTTTTTT. It yields the protein CASSLSGVGEKLFF.

With regard to this clone: The junction departs from the called germline gene at one end, perhaps through a read error. J is TRBJ1-2 and V is TRBV5-1, with TRBD1 matching over 7 bases. The CDR3 extends over 14 amino acids. Germline lookup yields CDR1 SGHRS and CDR2 YFSETQ. DNA for the CDR3: TGCGCCAGCAGCGTGGGACAGTCGGGCTATGTCTACACCTTC. Protein: CASSVGQSGYVYTF.

The chain joins TRBV3-1 (or the pseudogene TRBV3-2) to TRBJ1-3; D unresolved. Per the germline V gene, CDR1 is LGHDT and CDR2 is YNNKEL (reference sequence). The CDR3 length is 16 residues. The V end lost 0 bases, the J end lost 0 bases, and 9 bases lay between the germline ends. The CDR3: CASSQDKQISGNTIYF. The CDR3, as DNA: TGTGCCAGCAGCCAAGACAAACAGATCTCTGGAAACACCATATATTTT.

This chain uses TRBV7-2 with TRBJ1-1, with D maybe TRBD1 (6 bases). CDR3 length: 17 residues. V was pared by 0 bases and J by 11 bases, with 25 bases between. Germline V gene sequence: CDR1 SGHTA, CDR2 FQGNSA. This CDR3 is CASSLAAHQVQGTQAFF. The CDR3 bases are TGTGCCAGCAGCTTAGCGGCACATCAAGTCCAGGGGACACAGGCTTTCTTT.

This clone has only a few counts. The J gene is TRBJ2-7, the V gene TRBV5-5, with 11 bases that match TRBD1. Looked up from germline, CDR1 is SGHKS and CDR2 is YYEKEE (reference sequence). With V trimmed by 1 base and J by 3 bases, 9 bases remained unmatched. The CDR3 has 17 amino acids. This CDR3 reads CASSLRGLGQGVYEQYF. CDR3 sequence (DNA): TGTGCCAGCAGCTTGCGGGGGCTGGGACAGGGGGTCTACGAGCAGTACTTC.

The rearrangement uses TRBV11-2 and TRBJ2-5; possibly TRBD2 for D (7 bases). V lost 1 base, J lost 4 bases, and 10 bases lay in between. The CDR3 consists of 14 residues. Germline assignment: CDR1 SGHAT and CDR2 FQNNGV. CDR3 sequence (DNA): TGTGCCAGCAGCTTAGGGCGGGGGCGAGAGACCCAGTACTTC. This gives the protein CASSLGRGRETQYF. The full variable domain, its missing parts supplied by reference TRBV11-2 and TRBJ2-5, is EAGVAQSPRYKIIEKRQSVAFWCNPISGHATLYWYQQILGQGPKLLIQFQNNGVVDDSQLPKDRFSAERLKGVDSTLKIQPAKLEDSAVYLCASSLGRGRETQYFGPGTRLLVL.

J is TRBJ1-3 and V is TRBV6-6, with D possibly being TRBD1 (5 bases). Trimming took 0 bases from V and 0 from J, leaving 6 bases between them. The CDR3 contains 15 residues. The germline V gene encodes CDR1 MNHNY and CDR2 SVGAGI (reference sequence). The DNA of the CDR3 is TGTGCCAGCAGTTACTCGACAGTCTCTGGAAACACCATATATTTT. Its protein is CASSYSTVSGNTIYF.